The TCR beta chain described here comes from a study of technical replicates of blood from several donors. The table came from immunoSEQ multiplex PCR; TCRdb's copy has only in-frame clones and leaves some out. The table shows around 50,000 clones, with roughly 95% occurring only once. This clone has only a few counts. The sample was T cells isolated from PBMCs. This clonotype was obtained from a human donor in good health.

The CDR3 nucleotides read TGTGCCAGCAGCCATCCAGGGTTCGGGAACACTGAAGCTTTCTTT. It specifies CASSHPGFGNTEAFF. The chain uses TRBV14 and TRBJ1-1; a weak D match, TRBD1 (5 bases). The CDR3 length is 15 residues. In germline, CDR1 is SGHDN, CDR2 FVKESK. Trimming took off 3 bases at V and 1 base at J, with 12 bases between the two ends.